This T cell receptor beta chain is from a study of CD8 T cells in ankylosing spondylitis. V lost 1 base, J lost 0 bases, and 13 bases lay in between. This CDR3 has 16 amino acids. The germline CDR1 and CDR2 sequences are MNHEY and SVGAGI. The study, taken as a whole, reports: Roughly eight highly homologous variants made up a TCR beta motif that seemed to typify ankylosing spondylitis blood. Disease-linked clones reportedly showed significant enrichment in matched ankylosing spondylitis synovial fluid.

Worth noting for this clonotype: Antigen: not known.

TCRdb reprocessed the 5' RACE reads via MiXCR and lists one record per CDR3 protein. The sample shows fewer than 400,000 distinct CDR3 sequences, about a fifth of them seen only once. Input material: blood, either unsorted or a sorted T cell fraction (not recorded which). The TCR originated in a male donor with ankylosing spondylitis. The chain employs TRBV6-5 and TRBJ2-7; perhaps TRBD2 as D (7 bases). CDR3 coding DNA: TGTGCCAGCAGTTACTGGAAAGGGGGGGCCTCCTACGAGCAGTACTTC. Residues: CASSYWKGGASYEQYF.